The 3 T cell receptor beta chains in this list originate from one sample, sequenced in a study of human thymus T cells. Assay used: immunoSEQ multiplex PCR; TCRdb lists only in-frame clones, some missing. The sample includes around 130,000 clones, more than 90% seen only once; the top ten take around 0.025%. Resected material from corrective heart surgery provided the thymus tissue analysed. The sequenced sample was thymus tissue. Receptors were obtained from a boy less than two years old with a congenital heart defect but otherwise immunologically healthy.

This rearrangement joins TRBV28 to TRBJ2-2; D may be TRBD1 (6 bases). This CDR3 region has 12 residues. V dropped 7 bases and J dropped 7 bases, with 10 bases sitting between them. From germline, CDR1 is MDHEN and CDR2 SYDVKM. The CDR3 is CASTGAGGELFF. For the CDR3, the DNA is TGTGCCAGCACAGGGGCGGGCGGGGAGCTGTTTTTT.

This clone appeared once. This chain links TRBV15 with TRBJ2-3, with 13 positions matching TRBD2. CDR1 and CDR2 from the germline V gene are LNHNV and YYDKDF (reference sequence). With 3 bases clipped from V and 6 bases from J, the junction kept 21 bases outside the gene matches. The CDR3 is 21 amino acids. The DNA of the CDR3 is TGTGCCACCAGCAGGGAACAAACTAAACTAGCGGGGGGGCCATTAATTGATACGCAGTATTTT. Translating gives CATSREQTKLAGGPLIDTQYF.

CDR3 residues: CASSHGTGGRNTEAFF. CDR3 DNA: TGTGCCAGCAGCCACGGGACAGGGGGCCGGAACACTGAAGCTTTCTTT. The chain joins TRBV14 to TRBJ1-1, with 12 bases matching TRBD1. The trim removed 3 bases at V and 1 base at J, leaving 3 bases unmatched. This CDR3 region has 16 residues. Germline CDR1 is SGHDN and CDR2 is FVKESK.